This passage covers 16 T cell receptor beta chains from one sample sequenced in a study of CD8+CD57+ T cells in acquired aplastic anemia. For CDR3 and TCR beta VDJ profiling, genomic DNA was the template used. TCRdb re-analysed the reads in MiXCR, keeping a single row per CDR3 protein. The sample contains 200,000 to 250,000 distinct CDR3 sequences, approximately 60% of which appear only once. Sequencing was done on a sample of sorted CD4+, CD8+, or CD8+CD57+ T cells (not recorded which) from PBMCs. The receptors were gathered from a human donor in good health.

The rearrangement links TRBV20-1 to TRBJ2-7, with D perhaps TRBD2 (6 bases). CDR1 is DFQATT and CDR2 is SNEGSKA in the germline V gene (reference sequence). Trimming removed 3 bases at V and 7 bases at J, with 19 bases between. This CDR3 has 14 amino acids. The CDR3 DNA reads TGCAGTGCTAGTTCCGGGACCGAGGCGGGGGAGCAGTACTTC. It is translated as CSASSGTEAGEQYF.

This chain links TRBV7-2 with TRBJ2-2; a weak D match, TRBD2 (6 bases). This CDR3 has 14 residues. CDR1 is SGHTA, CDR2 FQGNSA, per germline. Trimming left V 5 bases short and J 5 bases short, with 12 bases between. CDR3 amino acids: CASSPPRETGELFF. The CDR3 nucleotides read TGTGCCAGCAGCCCCCCCCGGGAGACCGGGGAGCTGTTTTTT.

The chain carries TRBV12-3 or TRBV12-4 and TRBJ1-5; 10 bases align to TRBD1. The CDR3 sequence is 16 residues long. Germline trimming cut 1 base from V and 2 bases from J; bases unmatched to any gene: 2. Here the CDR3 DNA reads TGTGCCAGCAGTTTAGGGACAGGGGGTGGCAATCAGCCCCAGCATTTT. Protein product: CASSLGTGGGNQPQHF.

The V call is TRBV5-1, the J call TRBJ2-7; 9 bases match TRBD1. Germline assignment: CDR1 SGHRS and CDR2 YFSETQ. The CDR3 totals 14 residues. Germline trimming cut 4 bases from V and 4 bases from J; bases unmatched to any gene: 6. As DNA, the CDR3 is TGCGCCAGCAGCGCGACAGGGGGTTTGTACGAGCAGTACTTC. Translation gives CASSATGGLYEQYF.

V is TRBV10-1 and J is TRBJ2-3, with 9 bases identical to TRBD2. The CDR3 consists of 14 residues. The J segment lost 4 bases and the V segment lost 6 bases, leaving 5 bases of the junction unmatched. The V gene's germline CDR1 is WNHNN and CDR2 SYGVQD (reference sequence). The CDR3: CASSGTSRPDTQYF. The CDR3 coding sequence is TGCGCCAGCAGCGGGACTAGCAGGCCAGATACGCAGTATTTT.

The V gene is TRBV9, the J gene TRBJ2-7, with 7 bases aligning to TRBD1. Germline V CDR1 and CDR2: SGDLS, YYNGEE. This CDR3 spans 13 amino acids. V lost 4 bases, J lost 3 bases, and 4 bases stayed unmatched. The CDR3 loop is CASSIHRGYEQYF. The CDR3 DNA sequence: TGTGCCAGCAGCATTCACAGGGGCTACGAGCAGTACTTC.

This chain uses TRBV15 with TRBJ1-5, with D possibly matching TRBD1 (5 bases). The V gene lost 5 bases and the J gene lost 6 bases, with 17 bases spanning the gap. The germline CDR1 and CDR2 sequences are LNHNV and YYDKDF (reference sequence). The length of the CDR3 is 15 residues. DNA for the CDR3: TGTGCCACCAGCTGGGGGGGTGGGGGTGGTCAGCCCCAGCATTTT. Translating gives CATSWGGGGGQPQHF.

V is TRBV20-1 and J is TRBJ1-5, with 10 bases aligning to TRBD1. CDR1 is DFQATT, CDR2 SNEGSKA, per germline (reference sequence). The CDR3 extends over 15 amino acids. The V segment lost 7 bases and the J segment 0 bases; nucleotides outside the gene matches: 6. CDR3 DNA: TGCAGTGTCCGGACAGGGGGAAGTAGCAATCAGCCCCAGCATTTT. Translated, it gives CSVRTGGSSNQPQHF.

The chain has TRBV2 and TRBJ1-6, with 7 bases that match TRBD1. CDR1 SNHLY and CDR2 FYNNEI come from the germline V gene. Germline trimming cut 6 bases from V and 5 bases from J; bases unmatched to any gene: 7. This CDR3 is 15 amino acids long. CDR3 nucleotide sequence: TGTGCCAGCAGGGAGACAGGGTGGGATAATTCACCCCTCCACTTT. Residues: CASRETGWDNSPLHF. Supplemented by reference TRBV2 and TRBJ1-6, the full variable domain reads EPEVTQTPSHQVTQMGQEVILRCVPISNHLYFYWYRQILGQKVEFLVSFYNNEISEKSEIFDDQFSVERPDGSNFTLKIRSTKLEDSAMYFCASRETGWDNSPLHFGNGTRLTVT.

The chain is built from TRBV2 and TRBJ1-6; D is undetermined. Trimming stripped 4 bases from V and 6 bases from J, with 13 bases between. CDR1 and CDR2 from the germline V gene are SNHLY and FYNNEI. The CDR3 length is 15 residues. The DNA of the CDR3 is TGTGCCAGCAGTGGGAAAGAATTCTTTAATTCACCCCTCCACTTT. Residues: CASSGKEFFNSPLHF.

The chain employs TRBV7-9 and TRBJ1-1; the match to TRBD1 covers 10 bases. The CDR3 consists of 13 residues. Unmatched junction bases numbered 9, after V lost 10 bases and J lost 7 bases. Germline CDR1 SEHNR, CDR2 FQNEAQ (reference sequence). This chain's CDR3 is CATTTGGVNEAFF. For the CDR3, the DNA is TGTGCCACCACGACAGGGGGCGTGAATGAAGCTTTCTTT.

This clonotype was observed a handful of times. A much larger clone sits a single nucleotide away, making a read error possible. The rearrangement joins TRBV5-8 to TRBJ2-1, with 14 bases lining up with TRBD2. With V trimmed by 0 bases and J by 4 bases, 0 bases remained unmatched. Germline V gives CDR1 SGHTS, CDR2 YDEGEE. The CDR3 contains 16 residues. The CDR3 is CASSLGLAGGYNEQFF. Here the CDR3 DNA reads TGTGCCAGCAGCTTGGGACTAGCGGGAGGGTACAATGAGCAGTTCTTC.

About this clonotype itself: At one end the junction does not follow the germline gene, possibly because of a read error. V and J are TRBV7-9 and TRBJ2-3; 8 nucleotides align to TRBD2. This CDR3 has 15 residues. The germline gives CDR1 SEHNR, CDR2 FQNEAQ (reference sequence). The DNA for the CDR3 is TGTGCCAGCAGCTCGACTAGCGTAAGCACAGGTACGCAGTATTTT. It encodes CASSSTSVSTGTQYF.

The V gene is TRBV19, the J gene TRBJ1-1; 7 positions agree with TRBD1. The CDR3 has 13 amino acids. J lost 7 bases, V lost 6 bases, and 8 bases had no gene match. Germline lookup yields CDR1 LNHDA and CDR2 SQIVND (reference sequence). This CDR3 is CASSLNHRGEAFF. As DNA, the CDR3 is TGTGCCAGTAGCCTAAACCACAGGGGTGAAGCTTTCTTT.

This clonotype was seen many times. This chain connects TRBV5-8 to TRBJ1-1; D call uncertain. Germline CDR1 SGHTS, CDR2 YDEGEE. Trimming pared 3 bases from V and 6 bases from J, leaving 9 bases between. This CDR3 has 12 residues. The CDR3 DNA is TGTGCCAGCAGCTCAGGAAGTCCTGAAGCTTTCTTT. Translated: CASSSGSPEAFF.

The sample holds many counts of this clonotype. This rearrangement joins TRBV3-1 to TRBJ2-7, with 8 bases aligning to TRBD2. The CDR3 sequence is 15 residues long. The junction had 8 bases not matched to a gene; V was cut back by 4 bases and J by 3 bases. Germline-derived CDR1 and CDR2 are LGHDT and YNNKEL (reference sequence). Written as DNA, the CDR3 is TGTGCCAGCAGCCCAGTCAGCGGGAGTATCTACGAGCAGTACTTC. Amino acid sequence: CASSPVSGSIYEQYF.